This entry lists 17 T cell receptor beta chains sequenced from one sample in a study of glioma-infiltrating T cells after dendritic cell vaccination. Time point denoted: after dendritic cell vaccination, including at tumor progression/relapse. The assay was immunoSEQ multiplex PCR, and TCRdb's table has in-frame clones only and misses some. The table includes approximately 85,000 clones, roughly 85% detected once. The sample was blood, taken after dendritic cell vaccination. These receptors were collected from a human donor with glioblastoma.

V usage is TRBV10-1 and J usage is TRBJ1-5, with 7 bases fitting TRBD1. After removal of 6 bases from V and 4 bases from J, the junction contained 9 bases not matched to a gene. The CDR3 is 15 residues long. Germline V lookup: CDR1 WNHNN, CDR2 SYGVQD (reference sequence). In DNA, the CDR3 is TGCGCCAGCAGCATAGTTGACAGGGATAATCAGCCCCAGCATTTT. It specifies CASSIVDRDNQPQHF.

The chain recombines TRBV5-4 with TRBJ1-6; 8 nucleotides match TRBD1. With V trimmed by 4 bases and J by 7 bases, 7 bases remained unmatched. The CDR3 extends over 15 amino acids. Germline V gives CDR1 SGHNT, CDR2 YYREEE (reference sequence). The CDR3 is CASSQRTGSNSPLHF. The CDR3 DNA reads as TGTGCCAGCAGCCAAAGGACAGGGTCGAATTCACCCCTCCACTTT.

The chain combines TRBV6-1 with TRBJ2-7, with TRBD2 matching over 7 bases. This CDR3 has 14 residues. V was clipped by 7 bases and J by 7 bases; unmatched bases: 13. CDR1 and CDR2 from the germline V gene are MNHNS and SASEGT. The CDR3 loop reads CASNTAGPLGEQYF. CDR3 DNA: TGTGCCAGCAATACAGCGGGACCCCTAGGGGAGCAGTACTTC.

Only one count was recorded for this clone. V gene TRBV10-3 combines with J gene TRBJ2-2, with D maybe TRBD2 (5 bases). CDR1 and CDR2 (germline): ENHRY, SYGVKD. V gave up 2 bases and J gave up 0 bases, with 10 bases separating them. There are 16 residues in the CDR3. The CDR3 sequence: CAISEDGIPNTGELFF. The DNA for the CDR3 is TGTGCCATCAGTGAGGACGGGATCCCGAACACCGGGGAGCTGTTTTTT.

The CDR3, as DNA: TGTGCCACCAGCCCTGACCTGACAGGAGGTAATCAGCCCCAGCATTTT. This translates into CATSPDLTGGNQPQHF. This chain connects TRBV15 to TRBJ1-5, with D possibly matching TRBD1 (6 bases). The CDR3 covers 16 residues. Germline CDR1 LNHNV, CDR2 YYDKDF (reference sequence). V was pared by 5 bases and J by 4 bases, with 18 bases between.

V is TRBV5-6 and J is TRBJ2-7; TRBD1 aligns across 8 bases. The CDR3 runs to 12 residues. The V and J ends lost 3 bases and 9 bases, in that order; junction bases with no gene match: 5. Per the germline V gene, CDR1 is SGHDT and CDR2 is YYEEEE. CDR3 sequence reads: CASSSNRGTQYF. The CDR3 DNA reads as TGTGCCAGCAGCTCAAACAGGGGGACGCAGTACTTC.

This chain uses TRBV6-6 with TRBJ2-2; TRBD2 matches 7 bases. Trimming removed 1 base from V and 3 bases from J; junction bases left unmatched: 5. Germline V gene lookup returns CDR1 MNHNY and CDR2 SVGAGI (reference sequence). The CDR3 length is 16 residues. Here the CDR3 reads CASSYLVGGDTGELFF. CDR3 coding DNA: TGTGCCAGCAGTTACTTGGTGGGAGGGGACACCGGGGAGCTGTTTTTT.

J is TRBJ2-7 and V is TRBV9, with TRBD2 identical over 15 bases. V was clipped by 1 base and J by 5 bases; unmatched bases: 4. CDR1 and CDR2 from the germline V gene are SGDLS and YYNGEE. This CDR3 has 16 amino acids. The CDR3, as DNA: TGTGCCAGCAGCGTATCAGGGACTAGCGGGAGGAACGAGCAGTACTTC. Its translation is CASSVSGTSGRNEQYF.

The chain joins TRBV5-8 to TRBJ1-3, with unresolved D. Trimming cost V 4 bases and J 0 bases, with 5 bases left between them. The germline V gene has CDR1 SGHTS and CDR2 YDEGEE. This CDR3 has 13 amino acids. The CDR3 DNA follows: TGTGCCAGCAGCGTCCACTCTGGAAACACCATATATTTT. This gives the protein CASSVHSGNTIYF.

This rearrangement joins TRBV5-1 to TRBJ2-2, with D perhaps TRBD2 (6 bases). In germline, CDR1 is SGHRS, CDR2 YFSETQ. CDR3 size: 15 residues. V dropped 4 bases and J dropped 1 base, with 11 bases sitting between them. The CDR3 nucleotides are TGCGCCAGCAGCACGGGACTCCTGAACACCGGGGAGCTGTTTTTT. Residues: CASSTGLLNTGELFF.

CDR3 region: CASSLPAGVTGELFF. CDR3 nucleotide sequence: TGTGCCAGCAGCTTGCCAGCGGGAGTCACCGGGGAGCTGTTTTTT. The gene calls are TRBV7-6 and TRBJ2-2; 8 bases are a match to TRBD2. V dropped 3 bases and J dropped 4; count of bases not matched to a gene: 4. This CDR3 region has 15 residues. From germline, CDR1 is SGHVS and CDR2 FNYEAQ.

J is TRBJ1-1 and V is TRBV7-6, with D maybe TRBD1 (6 bases). V lost 3 bases to trimming and J lost 2 bases, with 10 bases between them. Germline V gene lookup returns CDR1 SGHVS and CDR2 FNYEAQ. The CDR3 sequence is 14 residues long. The CDR3 loop reads CASSLDSSNTEAFF. CDR3 sequence (DNA): TGTGCCAGCAGCTTGGACAGCTCAAACACTGAAGCTTTCTTT.

This rearrangement joins TRBV27 to TRBJ2-7; perhaps TRBD1 as D (7 bases). V shed 3 bases and J shed 1 base, with 16 bases lying between them. This CDR3 is built from 16 residues. Germline CDR1 MNHEY, CDR2 SMNVEV (reference sequence). DNA of the CDR3: TGTGCCAGCAGTTTCCAGGGGGGCGTAAGGTCCTACGAGCAGTACTTC. Protein: CASSFQGGVRSYEQYF.

For the CDR3, the DNA is TGCGCCAGCAGCCGCACAGGGACCGGGGAGCTGTTTTTT. This gives the protein CASSRTGTGELFF. This chain uses TRBV5-1 with TRBJ2-2, with D perhaps matching TRBD1 (6 bases). This CDR3 is 13 amino acids long. CDR1 and CDR2 (germline): SGHRS, YFSETQ. Trimming took off 4 bases at V and 5 bases at J, with 9 bases between the two ends.

V usage is TRBV7-2 and J usage is TRBJ2-7, with D possibly TRBD1 on 6 matching bases. V lost 1 base, J lost 3 bases, and 16 bases lay in between. The CDR3 sequence is 16 residues long. The germline gives CDR1 SGHTA, CDR2 FQGNSA. DNA of the CDR3: TGTGCCAGCAGCTTAGAAAGTCGAGGGGGATTCTACGAGCAGTACTTC. Its translation: CASSLESRGGFYEQYF.

J is TRBJ2-1 and V is TRBV27; TRBD2 matches 8 bases. V was pared by 2 bases and J by 5 bases, with 5 bases of the junction left unmatched. CDR1 is MNHEY, CDR2 SMNVEV, per germline (reference sequence). CDR3 length: 15 residues. The CDR3 loop is CASSLAGLVNNEQFF. The CDR3 coding sequence is TGTGCCAGCAGTTTAGCGGGACTAGTCAACAATGAGCAGTTCTTC.

The table lists this clone with a count of one. The CDR3 loop is CASRQGASNTEAFF. Here the CDR3 DNA reads TGTGCCAGCAGACAGGGGGCCTCGAACACTGAAGCTTTCTTT. The V call is TRBV2, the J call TRBJ1-1, with 9 bases matching TRBD1. Losses at the gene ends were 6 bases for V and 1 base for J; bases not matched to a gene: 3. Germline CDR1 and CDR2: SNHLY and FYNNEI. The CDR3 covers 14 residues.